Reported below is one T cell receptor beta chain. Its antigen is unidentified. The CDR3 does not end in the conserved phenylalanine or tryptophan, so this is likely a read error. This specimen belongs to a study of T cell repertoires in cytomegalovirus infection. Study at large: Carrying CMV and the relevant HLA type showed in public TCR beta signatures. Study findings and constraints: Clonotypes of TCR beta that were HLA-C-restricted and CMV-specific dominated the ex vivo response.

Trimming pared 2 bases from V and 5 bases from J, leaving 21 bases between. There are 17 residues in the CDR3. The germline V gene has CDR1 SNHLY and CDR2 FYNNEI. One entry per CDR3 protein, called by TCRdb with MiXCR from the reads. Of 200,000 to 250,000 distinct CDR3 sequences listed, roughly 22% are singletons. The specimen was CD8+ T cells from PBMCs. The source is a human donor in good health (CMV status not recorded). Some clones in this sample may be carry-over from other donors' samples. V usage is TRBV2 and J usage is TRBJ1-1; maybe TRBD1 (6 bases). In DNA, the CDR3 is TGTGCCAGCAGTGAAATCCCTGTTCACAGGGAGCTGACTGAAGCTTTCTCT. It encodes CASSEIPVHRELTEAFS.